These 13 T cell receptor beta chains originate from one sample sequenced in a study of T cell repertoires in cytomegalovirus infection (dated by TCRdb to the late 2010s). Read against the paper, the sample's treatment or condition label means: in vitro stimulation with specific CMV peptide epitopes to enrich CMV-specific T cells. The run used an Illumina HiSeq 1500. In-frame beta chains were kept once TCRdb had trimmed the public reads at Q25 with fastp and called clones with MiXCR. Each entry is one CDR3 protein sequence, shown with its most common DNA and genes. The sample profile shows 200,000 to 250,000 distinct CDR3 sequences; about 40% of them were found once. 55% to 60% of the sample is held by the ten biggest clonotypes. Antigen specificity for these receptors is unknown. Sequences were derived from CD8+ T cells from cultured PBMCs, sampled from culture after CMV antigen stimulation. These TCRs come from a human donor in good health (CMV status not recorded). Some clones in this sample may be carry-over from other donors' samples.

V usage is TRBV28 and J usage is TRBJ1-2, with TRBD1 matching 8 bases. Germline V gene sequence: CDR1 MDHEN, CDR2 SYDVKM. The CDR3 extends over 15 amino acids. The CDR3 DNA reads as TGTGCGGCGGGTACAGGGGGGCTGGCTAACTATGGCTACACCTTC. This sequence encodes CAAGTGGLANYGYTF.

This chain connects TRBV5-6 to TRBJ1-6, with D tentatively TRBD1 (5 bases). Germline V gene lookup returns CDR1 SGHDT and CDR2 YYEEEE. The V gene lost 4 bases and the J gene lost 6 bases, with 11 bases spanning the gap. There are 14 residues in the CDR3. CDR3: CASSPRDSNSPLHF. Here the CDR3 DNA reads TGTGCCAGCAGCCCACGAGACAGTAATTCACCCCTCCACTTT. Together with reference TRBV5-6 and TRBJ1-6, the CDR3 gives the full variable domain: DAGVTQSPTHLIKTRGQQVTLRCSPKSGHDTVSWYQQALGQGPQFIFQYYEEEERQRGNFPDRFSGHQFPNYSSELNVNALLLGDSALYLCASSPRDSNSPLHFGNGTRLTVT.

The rearrangement links TRBV7-1 to TRBJ2-3, with a weak D call TRBD2 (5 bases). TRBV7-1 qualifies as an ORF whose function is uncertain. Trimming shortened V by 5 bases and J by 0 bases, and 15 bases separated the two germline ends. The CDR3 length is 16 residues. CDR3 loop: CASSPPGGRSTDTQYF. The CDR3 bases are TGTGCCAGCAGCCCCCCCGGAGGCAGAAGCACAGATACGCAGTATTTT.

Remarks on this clonotype: An end of the junction differs from the germline gene, which may be a read error. The rearrangement uses TRBV4-1 and TRBJ1-1; 10 positions agree with TRBD1. The germline CDR1 and CDR2 sequences are MGHRA and YSYEKL. This CDR3 is built from 18 residues. This chain's CDR3 is CANSHRIPGQGMNTEAFF. The CDR3 DNA reads TGCGCCAACAGCCACAGAATACCGGGACAGGGGATGAACACTGAAGCTTTCTTT.

The rearrangement links TRBV7-8 to TRBJ2-7; D remains ambiguous. The V gene lost 5 bases and the J gene lost 2 bases, with 10 bases spanning the gap. This CDR3 comprises 13 residues. Germline V lookup: CDR1 SGHVS, CDR2 FQNEAQ. The CDR3 region is CASSPNEAYEQYF. CDR3 nucleotides: TGTGCCAGCAGCCCAAACGAGGCCTACGAGCAGTACTTC.

The chain employs TRBV7-3 and TRBJ1-3; 7 nucleotides match TRBD1. The CDR3 covers 13 residues. Per the germline V gene, CDR1 is SGHTA and CDR2 is FQGTGA. J gave up 4 bases and V 5 bases, and 2 bases lay outside the gene matches. This CDR3 is CASSRDSGNTIYF. For the CDR3, the DNA is TGTGCCAGCAGCCGGGACAGCGGAAACACCATATATTTT.

The chain couples TRBV3-1 to TRBJ1-1; D not resolved. CDR1 is LGHDT, CDR2 YNNKEL, per germline (reference sequence). This CDR3 spans 14 amino acids. Trimming took off 3 bases at V and 7 bases at J, with 15 bases between the two ends. The CDR3 region has the DNA TGTGCCAGCAGCCAGATTTTCGGGTCCGATGAAGCTTTCTTT. Its translation: CASSQIFGSDEAFF.

This chain's CDR3 is CASSETWLGPDNEQFF. Here the CDR3 DNA reads TGTGCCAGTAGTGAGACTTGGCTAGGCCCAGACAATGAGCAGTTCTTC. This sequence joins TRBV19 and TRBJ2-1; no reliable D call. Per germline, CDR1 LNHDA and CDR2 SQIVND (reference sequence). The CDR3 totals 16 residues. The V end was cut by 5 bases, the J end by 5 bases, with 19 bases between.

The V and J genes are TRBV2 and TRBJ2-7; a possible D gene is TRBD1 (8 bases). The V gene's germline CDR1 is SNHLY and CDR2 FYNNEI. Between the trimmed V and J ends, which lost 6 bases and 5 bases, there was a span of 17 bases. This CDR3 is built from 14 residues. The CDR3 spells CASSRSGTGNEQYF. The CDR3, as DNA: TGTGCCAGCAGCAGAAGCGGGACAGGCAACGAGCAGTACTTC.

The J gene is TRBJ2-7, the V gene TRBV24-1; possible D gene TRBD2, 6 bases. The CDR3 is 13 amino acids. Germline V gene sequence: CDR1 KGHDR, CDR2 SFDVKD. V gave up 3 bases and J gave up 4 bases, with 9 bases separating them. The CDR3 region is CATSDRRAYEQYF. CDR3 coding DNA: TGTGCCACCAGTGATCGGAGGGCGTACGAGCAGTACTTC.

V and J are TRBV10-3 and TRBJ2-7; D remains unclear. Germline V CDR1 and CDR2: ENHRY, SYGVKD. Trimming removed 4 bases at V and 1 base at J, with 14 bases between. This CDR3 region has 15 residues. Here the CDR3 DNA reads TGTGCCATCAGTGTAAGAACCCTTCAGTCCTACGAGCAGTACTTC. Translation gives CAISVRTLQSYEQYF.

This clonotype was counted a single time. The V call is TRBV3-1, the J call TRBJ2-7; 10 bases fit TRBD2. Trimming at V came to 0 bases and at J to 4 bases, leaving 6 bases not matched to a gene. Looked up from germline, CDR1 is LGHDT and CDR2 is YNNKEL (reference sequence). The length of the CDR3 is 16 residues. The CDR3 region is CASSQDVLAGFYEQYF. CDR3 coding DNA: TGTGCCAGCAGCCAAGATGTACTAGCGGGATTTTACGAGCAGTACTTC.

The CDR3 region has the DNA TGTGCCACCAGCAGAGATGGGGTCGGGGCAGAGGGAATTTCACCCCTCCACTTT. It codes for CATSRDGVGAEGISPLHF. V usage is TRBV15 and J usage is TRBJ1-6; possibly TRBD1 for D (5 bases). The CDR3 consists of 18 residues. Deletions cut 0 bases from V and 9 bases from J, with 21 bases between. CDR1 is LNHNV and CDR2 is YYDKDF in the germline V gene (reference sequence).